Listed below are T cell receptor beta chains from one sample, sequenced in a study of blood T cell repertoires in COVID-19. Clones were read by immunoSEQ multiplex PCR, and TCRdb kept only the in-frame ones, dropping some. The sample includes 150,000 to 200,000 clones, about 90% of them seen just once. The specimen sequenced was peripheral blood. These receptor sequences come from a woman aged 60-75 years with COVID-19, enrolled during active disease. Each CDR3 is given with its conserved first and last residue. D genes are given only for firm matches. The size of a clone is reported for some rows only, either as once, few or many, or as a class for expanded clones.

>TRBJ1-3|NA|NA|TRBV7-6
CASSLLGSQGPPGNTIYF
TGTGCCAGCAGCTTACTGGGGTCCCAGGGGCCCCCTGGAAACACCATATATTTT
>TRBJ2-7|NA|NA|TRBV14
CASSQDKGAGQPEQAYEQYF
TGTGCCAGCAGCCAAGATAAGGGCGCGGGACAGCCGGAACAAGCCTACGAGCAGTACTTC
>TRBJ1-2|TRBD1|NA|TRBV19
CASRQGQTNYGYTF
TGTGCCAGTAGACAGGGACAGACTAACTATGGCTACACCTTC
>TRBJ1-2|TRBD1|NA|TRBV5-6
CASSFATGENGYTF
TGTGCCAGCAGCTTCGCGACAGGGGAGAATGGCTACACCTTC
>TRBJ2-2|NA|NA|TRBV7-3
CASSNQGSGELFF
TGTGCCAGCAGCAACCAGGGTTCCGGGGAGCTGTTTTTT
>TRBJ2-5|NA|NA|TRBV28
CASSPLRTALPGETQYF
TGTGCCAGCAGTCCTCTCAGGACAGCTCTGCCGGGCGAGACCCAGTACTTC
>TRBJ2-7|NA|NA|TRBV27
CASSLGPTGSFYEQYF
TGTGCCAGCAGTTTAGGTCCAACAGGCTCGTTCTACGAGCAGTACTTC
>TRBJ1-5|NA|NA|TRBV28
CASSLYNQPQHF
TGTGCCAGCAGTTTGTACAATCAGCCCCAGCATTTT
>TRBJ2-1|TRBD2|NA|TRBV7-2
CASSPWSGRSYNEQFF
TGTGCCAGCAGCCCTTGGAGCGGGAGAAGCTACAATGAGCAGTTCTTC
>TRBJ1-2|NA|NA|TRBV2
CASSPWTDANYGYTF
TGTGCCAGCAGTCCTTGGACAGACGCTAACTATGGCTACACCTTC
>TRBJ1-1|NA|once|TRBV4-1
CASSQRTSAGGTEAFF
TGCGCCAGCAGCCAGAGGACCAGTGCGGGGGGCACTGAAGCTTTCTTT
>TRBJ1-2|NA|NA|TRBV20-1
CSASSGFRYGYTF
TGCAGTGCTAGTTCGGGGTTTCGCTATGGCTACACCTTC
>TRBJ1-2|NA|NA|TRBV7-8
CASSFDRSPSYGYTF
TGTGCCAGCAGCTTCGACAGGAGCCCTTCCTATGGCTACACCTTC
>TRBJ1-3|NA|once|TRBV28
CASSSWGSGNTIYF
TGTGCCAGCTCTAGCTGGGGCTCTGGAAACACCATATATTTT
>TRBJ2-5|TRBD2|NA|TRBV7-2
CASSPIAGSETQYF
TGTGCCAGCAGCCCGATAGCGGGTTCTGAGACCCAGTACTTC
>TRBJ2-1|NA|NA|TRBV11-2
CASRISGFYLVF
TGTGCCAGCAGAATTAGTGGTTTCTATTTGGTCTTC
>TRBJ1-6|TRBD1|NA|TRBV18
CASSPPRPGGNSPLHF
TGTGCCAGCTCACCACCGAGGCCAGGGGGTAATTCACCCCTCCACTTT
>TRBJ2-7|NA|NA|TRBV21-1
CASSTHRDRISYEQYF
TGTGCCAGCAGCACCCATCGGGACAGGATCTCCTACGAGCAGTACTTC
>TRBJ2-7|NA|NA|TRBV7-2
CASSLAGAYEQYF
TGTGCCAGCAGCTTAGCGGGAGCTTACGAGCAGTACTTC
>TRBJ2-7|TRBD2|NA|TRBV27
CASSPGLAGGISSYEQYF
TGTGCCAGCAGTCCCGGACTAGCGGGAGGGATAAGCTCCTACGAGCAGTACTTC
>TRBJ2-2|NA|few|TRBV7-2
CASSPRQGLAGELFF
TGTGCCAGCAGCCCTCGACAGGGACTCGCCGGGGAGCTGTTTTTT
>TRBJ1-2|TRBD1|NA|TRBV27
CASSRTGWDYGYTF
TGTGCCAGCAGTCGGACAGGGTGGGACTATGGCTACACCTTC
>TRBJ1-5|NA|NA|TRBV7-2
CASSQYMTGNQPQHF
TGTGCCAGCAGTCAATACATGACAGGCAATCAGCCCCAGCATTTT
>TRBJ2-5|NA|NA|TRBV6-5
CASTQRGLRAETQYF
TGTGCCAGCACCCAAAGGGGATTAAGGGCAGAGACCCAGTACTTC
>TRBJ2-5|NA|NA|TRBV5-4
CASWGRKGAQYF
TGTGCCAGCTGGGGACGGAAGGGGGCCCAGTACTTC
>TRBJ2-7|TRBD2|NA|TRBV2
CASGLAGGYEQYF
TGTGCCAGCGGACTAGCGGGAGGCTACGAGCAGTACTTC
>TRBJ1-2|TRBD1|NA|TRBV4-1
CASSNLRDRGGDLVGYTF
TGCGCCAGCAGCAACCTCCGGGACAGGGGGGGGGACTTAGTCGGCTACACCTTC
>TRBJ2-5|NA|NA|TRBV19
CASSIADYSETQYF
TGTGCCAGTAGTATAGCCGATTACAGCGAGACCCAGTACTTC
>TRBJ2-1|TRBD2|NA|TRBV28
CASSLGLADYNEQFF
TGTGCCAGCAGTTTAGGCCTAGCGGATTACAATGAGCAGTTCTTC
>TRBJ2-7|TRBD2|NA|TRBV4-1
CASSQSELAASYEQYF
TGCGCCAGCAGCCAATCTGAACTAGCGGCATCCTACGAGCAGTACTTC
>TRBJ2-5|NA|NA|TRBV9
CASSVVVGGGETQYF
TGTGCCAGCAGCGTAGTTGTGGGAGGCGGAGAGACCCAGTACTTC
>TRBJ1-5|NA|NA|TRBV12-3/TRBV12-4
CASRFRDQPQHF
TGTGCCAGCAGATTCAGGGATCAGCCCCAGCATTTT
>TRBJ2-3|TRBD1|once|TRBV7-3
CASSSTGGDTQYF
TGTGCCAGCAGCTCTACAGGGGGAGATACGCAGTATTTT
>TRBJ2-7|NA|NA|TRBV24-1
CATSVSGSYEQYF
TGTGCCACCAGTGTGAGTGGGAGCTACGAGCAGTACTTC
>TRBJ2-3|TRBD2|NA|TRBV9
CASSASGSVDTQYF
TGTGCCAGCAGCGCCAGCGGGAGTGTAGATACGCAGTATTTT
>TRBJ2-1|NA|NA|TRBV9
CASSVVGQGLRQFF
TGTGCCAGCAGCGTAGTGGGCCAGGGTTTAAGGCAGTTCTTC
>TRBJ1-2|TRBD1|NA|TRBV7-9
CASSLETTGGSFGKGYTF
TGTGCCAGCAGCTTAGAGACCACAGGGGGCTCCTTTGGAAAAGGCTACACCTTC
>TRBJ1-4|TRBD1|NA|TRBV27
CASSSYDRGPTNEKLFF
TGTGCCAGCAGTTCTTACGACAGGGGGCCAACTAATGAAAAACTGTTTTTT
>TRBJ2-2|TRBD1|NA|TRBV5-1
CASSLAAGGRTGELFF
TGCGCCAGCAGCTTGGCGGCAGGGGGCCGCACCGGGGAGCTGTTTTTT
>TRBJ2-1|TRBD2|NA|TRBV2
CASRGTSGHYNEQFF
TGTGCCAGCAGGGGGACTAGCGGACATTACAATGAGCAGTTCTTC
>TRBJ1-1|NA|NA|TRBV12-5
CASGLQGAEAFF
TGTGCTAGTGGTTTGCAAGGGGCTGAAGCTTTCTTT
>TRBJ2-2|NA|NA|TRBV4-2
CASSQDLGGGELFF
TGTGCCAGCAGCCAAGATCTGGGGGGCGGGGAGCTGTTTTTT
>TRBJ2-2|NA|few|TRBV3-1/TRBV3-2
CASRGEELAGELFF
TGTGCCAGCAGGGGAGAGGAACTAGCCGGGGAGCTGTTTTTT
>TRBJ1-5|NA|NA|TRBV6-2/TRBV6-3
CASSYIRDNQPQHF
TGTGCCAGCAGTTACATCAGGGACAATCAGCCCCAGCATTTT
>TRBJ2-7|TRBD2|NA|TRBV6-5
CASSYSTSGRLEQYF
TGTGCCAGCAGTTACTCAACTAGCGGGCGCCTGGAGCAGTACTTC
>TRBJ2-5|NA|NA|TRBV6-2/TRBV6-3
CASSYGRDPQETQYF
TGTGCCAGCAGTTACGGGCGGGACCCCCAAGAGACCCAGTACTTC
>TRBJ1-2|NA|NA|TRBV6-5
CASSPREVVYGYTF
TGTGCCAGCAGCCCCCGAGAGGTGGTCTATGGCTACACCTTC
>TRBJ2-3|TRBD2|NA|TRBV18
CASSPPSGRAADTQYF
TGTGCCAGCTCACCACCAAGCGGGAGGGCCGCAGATACGCAGTATTTT